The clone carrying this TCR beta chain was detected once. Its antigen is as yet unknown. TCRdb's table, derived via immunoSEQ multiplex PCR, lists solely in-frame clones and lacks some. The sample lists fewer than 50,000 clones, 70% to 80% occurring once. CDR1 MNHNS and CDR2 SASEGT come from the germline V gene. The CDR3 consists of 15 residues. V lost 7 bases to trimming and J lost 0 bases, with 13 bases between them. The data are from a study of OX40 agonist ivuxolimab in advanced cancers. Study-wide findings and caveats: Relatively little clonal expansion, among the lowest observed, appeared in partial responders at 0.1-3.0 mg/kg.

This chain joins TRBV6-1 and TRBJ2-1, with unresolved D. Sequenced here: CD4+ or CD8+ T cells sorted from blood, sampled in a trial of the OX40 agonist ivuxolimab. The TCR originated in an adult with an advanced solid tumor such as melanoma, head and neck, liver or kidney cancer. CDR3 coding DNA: TGTGCCAGCATTAGGGTGGAGAGCTCCTACAATGAGCAGTTCTTC. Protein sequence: CASIRVESSYNEQFF.